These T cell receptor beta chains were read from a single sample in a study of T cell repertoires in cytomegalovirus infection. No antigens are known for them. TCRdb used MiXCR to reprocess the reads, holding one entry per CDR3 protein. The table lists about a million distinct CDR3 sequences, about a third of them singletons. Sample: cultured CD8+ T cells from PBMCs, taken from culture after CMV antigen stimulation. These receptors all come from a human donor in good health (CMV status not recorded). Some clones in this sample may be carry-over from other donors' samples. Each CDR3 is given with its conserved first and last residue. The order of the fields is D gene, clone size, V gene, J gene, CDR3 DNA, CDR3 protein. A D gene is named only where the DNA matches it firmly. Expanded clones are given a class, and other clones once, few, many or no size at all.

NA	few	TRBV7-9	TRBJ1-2	TGTGCCAGCAGCTTGAAGGATCCTCGGAGCTATGGCTACACCTTC	CASSLKDPRSYGYTF
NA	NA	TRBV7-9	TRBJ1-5	TGTGCCAGCAGCGGACCGGGACAACCCCTCGGTCAGCCCCAGCATTTT	CASSGPGQPLGQPQHF
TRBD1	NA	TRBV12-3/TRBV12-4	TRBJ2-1	TGTGCCAGCAGTTTCATGGGACAGGATTTCTCAGACGTTTACAATGAGCAGTTCTTC	CASSFMGQDFSDVYNEQFF
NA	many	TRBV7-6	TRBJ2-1	TGTGCCAGCAGCCTCACTACGGGCGGGGGCGGGTATAATGAGCAGTTCTTC	CASSLTTGGGGYNEQFF
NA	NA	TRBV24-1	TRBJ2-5	TGTGCCACCAGTGATGCCACTACGGGGGCCCAAGAGACCCAGTACTTC	CATSDATTGAQETQYF
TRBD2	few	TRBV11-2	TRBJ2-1	TGTGCCAGCAGCTCCCCCGGGAGGGGGTCCTACAATGAGCAGTTCTTC	CASSSPGRGSYNEQFF
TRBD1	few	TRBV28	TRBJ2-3	TGTGCCAGCAGGGGGACAGGGTTTCTCAGCACAGATACGCAGTATTTT	CASRGTGFLSTDTQYF
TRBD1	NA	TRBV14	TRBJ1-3	TGTGCCAGCAGCCAAGTATACAGGGGGTCTGGAAACACCATATATTTT	CASSQVYRGSGNTIYF
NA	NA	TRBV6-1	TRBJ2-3	TGTGCCAGCAGTCTCCACTTAACAGATACGCAGTATTTT	CASSLHLTDTQYF
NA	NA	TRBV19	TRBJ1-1	TGTGCCAGTAGTGAGGAGGGTTGGAACACTGAAGCTTTCTTT	CASSEEGWNTEAFF
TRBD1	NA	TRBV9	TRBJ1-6	TGTGCCAGCAGCGTAATAGGGGGCGGCAATTCACCCCTCCACTTT	CASSVIGGGNSPLHF
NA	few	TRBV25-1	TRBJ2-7	TGTGCCAGCAGTGGTGGACCGGGGAAGTACGAGCAGTACTTC	CASSGGPGKYEQYF
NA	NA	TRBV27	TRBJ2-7	TGTGCCAGCAGTTCCTCGGGGACAATTTACGAGCAGTACTTC	CASSSSGTIYEQYF
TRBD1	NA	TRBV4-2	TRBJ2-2	TGTGCCAGCAGCCCGTTTCTACCGGGACAGCTGGCGGCCGGGGAGCTGTTTTTT	CASSPFLPGQLAAGELFF
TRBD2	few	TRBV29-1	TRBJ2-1	TGCAGCGTTTGGCGGGGGGGCCTAGATGAGCAGTTCTTC	CSVWRGGLDEQFF
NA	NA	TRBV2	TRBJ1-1	TGTGCCAGCAGTGAAGCGGGCAGGGGACAACCTGAAGCTTTCTTT	CASSEAGRGQPEAFF
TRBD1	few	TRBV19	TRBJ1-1	TGTGCCTCCGGGACAGGGACCTTGAACACTGAAGCTTTCTTT	CASGTGTLNTEAFF
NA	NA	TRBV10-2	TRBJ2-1	TGCGCCAGCAGCCATGTGGAGGGGATATACAATGAGCAGTTCTTC	CASSHVEGIYNEQFF
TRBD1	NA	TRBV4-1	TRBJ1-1	TGCGCCAGCAGCCCCCAAGGGGACAGGGGGCGGGAGAACACTGAAGCTTTCTTT	CASSPQGDRGRENTEAFF
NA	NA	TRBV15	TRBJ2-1	TGTGCCACCAGGGACGGTGGTTTTGAGCAGTTCTTC	CATRDGGFEQFF
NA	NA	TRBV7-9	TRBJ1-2	TGTGCCAGCACCCAGGGATTTAACGAGAGAAACTATGGCTACACCTTC	CASTQGFNERNYGYTF
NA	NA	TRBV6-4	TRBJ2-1	TGTGCCAGCAGTGACCGAGGGGCCTCCTACAATGAGCAGTTCTTC	CASSDRGASYNEQFF
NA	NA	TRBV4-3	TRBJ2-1	TGCGCCAGCAGCCAAGGACCCCCCAATGAGCAGTTCTTC	CASSQGPPNEQFF
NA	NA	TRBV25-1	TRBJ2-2	TGTGCCAGCAGTGAACCTACAGGTTCCGGGGAGCTGTTTTTT	CASSEPTGSGELFF
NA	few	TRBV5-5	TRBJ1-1	TGTGCCAGCAGCCTTCGGCGGGGCGAGGTGAACACTGAAGCTTTCTTT	CASSLRRGEVNTEAFF
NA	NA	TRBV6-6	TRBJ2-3	TGTGCCAGCAGAAAGAAAGGGACTGCCCCACCTGATACGCAGTATTTT	CASRKKGTAPPDTQYF
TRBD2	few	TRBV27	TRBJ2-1	TGTGCCAGCAGTAATTCGGGGGGGCCCAACTACAATGAGCAGTTCTTC	CASSNSGGPNYNEQFF
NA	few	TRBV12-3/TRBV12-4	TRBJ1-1	TGTGCCAGCAGTTCAGGTCCTTCCACTGAAGCTTTCTTT	CASSSGPSTEAFF
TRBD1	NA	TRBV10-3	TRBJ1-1	TGTGCCATCAGTGGAAGGGACAGCGGGGAACCTGAGAACACTGAAGCTTTCTTT	CAISGRDSGEPENTEAFF
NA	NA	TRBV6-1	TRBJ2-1	TGTGCCAGCAGTTATACGCTAGCTCCCGAGTTCTTC	CASSYTLAPEFF
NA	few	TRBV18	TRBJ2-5	TGTGCCAGCTCAGCCGGGAATCAAGAGACCCAGTACTTC	CASSAGNQETQYF
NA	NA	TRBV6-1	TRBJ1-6	TGTGCCAGCAGTGAAGGGAGGGGGGGTAATTCACCCCTCCACTTT	CASSEGRGGNSPLHF
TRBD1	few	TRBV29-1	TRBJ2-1	TGCAGCGCCGTTGACAGGGGTTCCCACAATGAGCAGTTCTTC	CSAVDRGSHNEQFF
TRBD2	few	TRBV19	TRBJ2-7	TGTGCCAGTAGCCCCGGGACTAGCGGCACCTACGAGCAGTACTTC	CASSPGTSGTYEQYF
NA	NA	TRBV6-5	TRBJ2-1	TGTGCCAGCAATTACGGGTGGGGGGCCTACAATGAGCAGTTCTTC	CASNYGWGAYNEQFF
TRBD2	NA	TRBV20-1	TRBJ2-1	TGCAGTGCTAGAGGGCGGAACGGGGGGGTCTACAATGAGCAGTTCTTC	CSARGRNGGVYNEQFF
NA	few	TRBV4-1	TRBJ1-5	TGCGCCAGCAGCCAAGTGCCCGGCGGGGATCAGCCCCAGCATTTT	CASSQVPGGDQPQHF
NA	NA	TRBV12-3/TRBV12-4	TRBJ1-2	TGTGCCAGCAGTTCCGTTGAGGCGGCCTATGGCTACACCTTC	CASSSVEAAYGYTF
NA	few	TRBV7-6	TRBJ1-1	TGTGCCAGCAGCTTAGACCCGGGCACTGAAGCTTTCTTT	CASSLDPGTEAFF
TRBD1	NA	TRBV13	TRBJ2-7	TGTGCCAGCAGCCTAGGGACAGGGACGGTCGGCTCCTACGAGCAGTACTTC	CASSLGTGTVGSYEQYF
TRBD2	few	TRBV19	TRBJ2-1	TGTGCCAGTACCCCTAAGAGACTAGCGGGGGGGCCAGACAATGAGCAGTTCTTC	CASTPKRLAGGPDNEQFF